This is a list of T cell receptor beta chains from one sample in a study of cytomegalovirus exposure and HLA in healthy donors. The table came from immunoSEQ multiplex PCR; TCRdb's copy has only in-frame clones and leaves some out. The repertoire consists of roughly 130,000 clones, with approximately 79% occurring once and the leading ten covering around 2.2%. Material: PBMCs. The receptors shown here come from a man younger than 40 in good health and CMV-seronegative. Both conserved end residues are part of each CDR3. Fields, in order: CDR3 DNA, CDR3 protein, D gene, V gene, J gene, CDR3 length, clone size. A D gene is named only where the DNA matches it firmly. Only some rows state a clone size, as once, few, many or a class for expanded clones.

TGTGCCAGCAGCTTAGCAGGGGCTGGGGCCAACGGCCTGACTTTC,CASSLAGAGANGLTF,NA,TRBV7-9,TRBJ2-6,15,once
TGTGCCAGCAGTGGATCCGGGACAGGGGAGGGAGCTGAAGCTTTCTTT,CASSGSGTGEGAEAFF,TRBD1,TRBV6-1,TRBJ1-1,16,once
TGTGCCAGCAGAAAGCCGGGACTTCTCTACACAGATACGCAGTATTTT,CASRKPGLLYTDTQYF,NA,TRBV19,TRBJ2-3,16,NA
TGTGCCATCAGGGGGACTAGCGGGGGGCCATTAGATACGCAGTATTTT,CAIRGTSGGPLDTQYF,TRBD2,TRBV10-3,TRBJ2-3,16,NA
TGCAGTGCCCCGGCGGGAGGCTACACCTTC,CSAPAGGYTF,NA,TRBV20-1,TRBJ1-2,10,NA
TGTGCCAGTAATGGAGACTCTGGAAACACCATATATTTT,CASNGDSGNTIYF,NA,TRBV19,TRBJ1-3,13,NA
TGTGCCAGAAGCTGGCCGGGACAGGGCATGGGCCAAGAGACCCAGTACTTC,CARSWPGQGMGQETQYF,TRBD1,TRBV5-3,TRBJ2-5,17,few
TGCAGCGTTGAATCGTGGGAGGGCCAAGAGACCCAGTACTTC,CSVESWEGQETQYF,TRBD2,TRBV29-1,TRBJ2-5,14,NA
TGTGCCAGCAGTTTGGCAGGGGGCACTAATGAAAAACTGTTTTTT,CASSLAGGTNEKLFF,TRBD1,TRBV27,TRBJ1-4,15,NA
TGCGCCAGCAGTGAATGGGTACAAGCCGGGACAGTCAGGGGGACCCAGTACTTC,CASSEWVQAGTVRGTQYF,TRBD1,TRBV10-2,TRBJ2-5,18,NA
TGTGCCAGCAGCCAAAGGGCGGGGTCCTACAATGAGCAGTTCTTC,CASSQRAGSYNEQFF,NA,TRBV7-2,TRBJ2-1,15,NA
TGTGCCAGCAGCGTTACCCTTTACACTACCGGGGCCAACGTCCTGACTTTC,CASSVTLYTTGANVLTF,NA,TRBV9,TRBJ2-6,17,NA
TGCGCCAGCAGCTTGGATCAGGGAAGGGGATCACCCCTCCACTTT,CASSLDQGRGSPLHF,NA,TRBV5-1,TRBJ1-6,15,NA
TGTGCCAGCAGCTTTACGGGACAGGGGACCCAGTACTTC,CASSFTGQGTQYF,TRBD1,TRBV7-2,TRBJ2-5,13,NA
TGTGCCAGCAGTTTACAGGACAGAACTAATGAAAAACTGTTTTTT,CASSLQDRTNEKLFF,NA,TRBV28,TRBJ1-4,15,NA
TGTGCCAGCAGCTTCCCCAGGGCGCCCGACACCGGGGAGCTGTTTTTT,CASSFPRAPDTGELFF,NA,TRBV5-5,TRBJ2-2,16,NA
TGCGCCAGCAGCTTGCGGAGCTCCTACGAGCAGTACTTC,CASSLRSSYEQYF,NA,TRBV5-1,TRBJ2-7,13,once